Below, 22 T cell receptor beta chains from the same sample are listed, as sequenced in a study of cytomegalovirus exposure and HLA in healthy donors. Primers for the PCR totalled 60 Vbeta and 13 Jbeta. Sequencing used immunoSEQ multiplex PCR; TCRdb keeps in-frame clones, though not all of them. This table has about 170,000 clones, roughly 81% appearing once. The sequenced material came from PBMCs. Receptor source: a woman younger than 35 in good health and CMV-seropositive.

The V gene is TRBV13, the J gene TRBJ2-7; TRBD1 matches 8 bases. CDR3 length: 14 amino acids. The germline V gene has CDR1 PRHDT and CDR2 FYEKMQ (reference sequence). The J segment lost 5 bases and the V segment lost 5 bases, leaving 8 bases of the junction unmatched. The CDR3 loop reads CASSLGQDRDEQYF. The CDR3 bases are TGTGCCAGCAGCCTGGGACAGGATAGGGACGAGCAGTACTTC.

This chain joins TRBV5-1 and TRBJ2-7; 8 positions agree with TRBD1. V gave up 4 bases and J gave up 3 bases; unmatched junction bases: 3. The germline CDR1 and CDR2 sequences are SGHRS and YFSETQ. This CDR3 has 13 amino acids. The CDR3: CASSPGQDYEQYF. Written as DNA, the CDR3 is TGCGCCAGCAGCCCGGGACAGGACTACGAGCAGTACTTC.

This clone was seen a few times. This CDR3 is also generated by other DNA sequences in the sample. This chain joins TRBV7-2 and TRBJ2-5, with 13 bases aligning to TRBD2. V was pared by 6 bases and J by 2 bases, with 6 bases of the junction left unmatched. Germline-derived CDR1 and CDR2 are SGHTA and FQGNSA. The CDR3 loop spans 16 amino acids. The CDR3 DNA sequence: TGTGCCAGCAGGGGCGGACTAGCGGGGGTACAAGAGACCCAGTACTTC. Its translation: CASRGGLAGVQETQYF.

The V call is TRBV18, the J call TRBJ2-2, with unresolved D. The ends were cut back, 3 bases at V and 10 bases at J, with 6 bases in the middle. The CDR3 spans 11 residues. The V gene's germline CDR1 is KGHSH and CDR2 LQKENI. CDR3 protein: CASSPAEELFF. CDR3 nucleotide sequence: TGTGCCAGCTCACCGGCCGAGGAGCTGTTTTTT.

The chain carries TRBV27 and TRBJ1-2; 10 positions agree with TRBD1. The ends lost 6 bases at V and 8 bases at J; junction bases unmatched: 12. The CDR3 sequence is 15 residues long. CDR1 is MNHEY, CDR2 SMNVEV, per germline (reference sequence). For the CDR3, the DNA is TGTGCCAGCAGCCACCTGACAGGGGGCGCAGGGGGCTACACCTTC. The encoded protein is CASSHLTGGAGGYTF.

This clone was counted a single time. The chain carries TRBV10-1 and TRBJ1-6; 7 bases map to TRBD1. Germline values: CDR1 WNHNN, CDR2 SYGVQD (reference sequence). This CDR3 is 16 amino acids long. V dropped 10 bases and J dropped 0; count of bases not matched to a gene: 9. CDR3 sequence (DNA): TGCGCCACGCCGGGACAGAAAAGCTCCTATAATTCACCCCTCCACTTT. The encoded protein is CATPGQKSSYNSPLHF.

The chain has TRBV29-1 and TRBJ2-2, with TRBD1 matching 8 bases. The CDR3 contains 13 residues. Germline-derived CDR1 and CDR2 are SQVTM and ANQGSEA. The CDR3 sequence: CSVRDRRTRELFF. The CDR3 nucleotides are TGCAGTGTCCGGGACAGGAGAACCAGGGAGCTGTTTTTT.

The chain has TRBV9 and TRBJ2-1; D is unclear. This CDR3 region has 12 residues. The V gene lost 0 bases and the J gene lost 7 bases, with 5 bases spanning the gap. Germline V lookup: CDR1 SGDLS, CDR2 YYNGEE. Here the CDR3 reads CASSVASNEQFF. CDR3 coding DNA: TGTGCCAGCAGCGTAGCTTCGAATGAGCAGTTCTTC.

The rearrangement uses TRBV7-8 and TRBJ2-3; perhaps TRBD1 as D (6 bases). CDR3 size: 14 residues. Germline V gives CDR1 SGHVS, CDR2 FQNEAQ. V was cut by 5 bases and J by 3 bases, with 12 bases left in between. This CDR3 is CASSPRGGTDTQYF. The CDR3 region has the DNA TGTGCCAGCAGCCCCCGAGGGGGAACAGATACGCAGTATTTT.

The genes are TRBV7-2 and TRBJ2-7; D might be TRBD1 (5 bases). The V gene lost 2 bases and the J gene lost 0 bases, with 11 bases spanning the gap. Germline CDR1 reads SGHTA; CDR2 reads FQGNSA. The CDR3 has 15 residues. This CDR3 is CASSLSAGISYEQYF. In nucleotides, the CDR3 is TGTGCCAGCAGCTTATCGGCAGGGATCTCCTACGAGCAGTACTTC.

The gene calls are TRBV7-9 and TRBJ1-3; D gene uncertain. The CDR3 spans 17 residues. V gave up 0 bases and J gave up 0 bases, with 12 bases separating them. Germline CDR1 and CDR2: SEHNR and FQNEAQ (reference sequence). The CDR3 DNA reads as TGTGCCAGCAGCTTAGCGAGGATAGAGCACTCTGGAAACACCATATATTTT. Amino acid sequence: CASSLARIEHSGNTIYF.

This clone showed up just once. The gene calls are TRBV7-2 and TRBJ2-7; D perhaps matches TRBD1 (5 bases). Germline CDR1 SGHTA, CDR2 FQGNSA. This CDR3 region has 13 residues. V lost 3 bases to trimming and J lost 2 bases, with 8 bases between them. The CDR3 DNA reads TGTGCCAGCAGCTTCGCAGGGACCTACGAGCAGTACTTC. Translated, it gives CASSFAGTYEQYF.

The chain uses TRBV19 and TRBJ1-5; D may be TRBD1 (5 bases). V lost 4 bases to trimming and J lost 7 bases, with 14 bases between them. This CDR3 is built from 14 residues. From germline, CDR1 is LNHDA and CDR2 SQIVND (reference sequence). The CDR3 reads CASSTGPGGQPQHF. Here the CDR3 DNA reads TGTGCCAGTAGTACCGGTCCCGGGGGACAGCCCCAGCATTTT.

This chain links TRBV7-2 with TRBJ1-2, with D possibly being TRBD1 (5 bases). The germline CDR1 and CDR2 sequences are SGHTA and FQGNSA. CDR3 length: 13 residues. The V end lost 3 bases, the J end lost 2 bases, and 7 bases lay between the germline ends. The CDR3 loop is CASSLTANYGYTF. The CDR3 DNA reads as TGTGCCAGCAGCTTGACAGCGAACTATGGCTACACCTTC.

Concerning this clone itself: The junction differs from germline at one of its ends, possibly a read error. J is TRBJ1-4 and V is TRBV19, with D possibly TRBD1 on 6 matching bases. This CDR3 has 15 residues. CDR1 and CDR2 (germline): LNHDA, SQIVND (reference sequence). The CDR3 region is CASRNPGETNEKLFF. CDR3 DNA sequence: TGTGCCAGTAGAAATCCAGGGGAGACTAACGAAAAACTGTTTTTT.

The chain carries TRBV30 and TRBJ1-2; 8 bases are a match to TRBD1. Per the germline V gene, CDR1 is GTSNPN and CDR2 is SVGIG (reference sequence). This CDR3 contains 13 residues. The trim removed 3 bases at V and 8 bases at J, leaving 8 bases unmatched. CDR3 loop: CAWSVQGASGYTF. The DNA of the CDR3 is TGTGCCTGGAGCGTCCAGGGGGCATCGGGCTACACCTTC.

V usage is TRBV10-3 and J usage is TRBJ1-5; 7 nucleotides match TRBD1. The CDR3 sequence is 14 residues long. The V and J ends lost 10 bases and 4 bases, in that order; junction bases with no gene match: 10. The V gene's germline CDR1 is ENHRY and CDR2 SYGVKD. CDR3 in amino acids: CATTDPDRNQPQHF. Written as DNA, the CDR3 is TGTGCCACCACCGATCCGGACAGGAATCAGCCCCAGCATTTT.

This clone has just a few counts. This chain joins TRBV13 and TRBJ2-3; tentatively, D is TRBD2 (6 bases). Germline assignment: CDR1 PRHDT and CDR2 FYEKMQ (reference sequence). Deletions cut 5 bases from V and 2 bases from J, with 17 bases between. The CDR3 runs 16 residues. Here the CDR3 reads CASSLVWGGATDTQYF. In DNA form, the CDR3 reads TGTGCCAGCAGCCTGGTTTGGGGCGGGGCCACAGATACGCAGTATTTT.

The V gene is TRBV7-2, the J gene TRBJ1-6, with D possibly being TRBD1 (5 bases). The CDR3 has 13 residues. Germline lookup yields CDR1 SGHTA and CDR2 FQGNSA. V was shortened by 5 bases and J by 7 bases, with 9 bases between the two germline ends. This chain's CDR3 is CASSVRQNSPLHF. DNA of the CDR3: TGTGCCAGCAGCGTAAGACAGAATTCACCCCTCCACTTT.

The gene calls are TRBV11-3 and TRBJ2-2, with a tentative D call TRBD1 (6 bases). The CDR3 length is 14 residues. Per the germline V gene, CDR1 is SGHNT and CDR2 is YENEEA. V shed 5 bases and J shed 5 bases, with 12 bases lying between them. CDR3 DNA sequence: TGTGCCAGCAGCCCCGACGGACAGACCGGGGAGCTGTTTTTT. Translation: CASSPDGQTGELFF.

This chain links TRBV10-3 with TRBJ1-4, with 8 bases that match TRBD1. CDR1 and CDR2 from the germline V gene are ENHRY and SYGVKD. CDR3 length: 16 amino acids. V shed 1 base and J 7 bases; nucleotides not matched to a gene: 8. CDR3 in amino acids: CAISELSGQGREKLFF. In DNA, the CDR3 is TGTGCCATCAGTGAGTTGTCCGGACAGGGACGTGAAAAACTGTTTTTT.

This chain joins TRBV6-6 and TRBJ2-6; a possible D gene is TRBD1 (5 bases). Germline CDR1 reads MNHNY; CDR2 reads SVGAGI (reference sequence). V was shortened by 5 bases and J by 2 bases, with 7 bases between the two germline ends. This CDR3 has 14 residues. The CDR3, as DNA: TGTGCCAGCAGTGGCAGGGCTGGGGCCAACGTCCTGACTTTC. This gives the protein CASSGRAGANVLTF.